This T cell receptor beta chain was recorded in a study of blood T cell repertoires in COVID-19. TCRdb's table, derived via immunoSEQ multiplex PCR, lists solely in-frame clones and lacks some. The profile shows more than 45,000 clones, 90% of them singletons. V lost 5 bases to trimming and J lost 5 bases; unmatched junction nucleotides: 8. The CDR3 consists of 15 residues. Germline V gene lookup returns CDR1 SGHAT and CDR2 FQNNGV. This chain joins TRBV11-2 and TRBJ2-3, with TRBD1 identical over 9 bases. Sequencing input: peripheral blood. This receptor was taken from a human donor in a cohort sampled during active COVID-19. This chain's CDR3 is CASSARDRERDTQYF. In nucleotides, the CDR3 is TGTGCCAGCAGCGCCCGGGACAGGGAGCGAGATACGCAGTATTTT.